The 16 T cell receptor beta chains reported below all come from one sample, sequenced in a study of blood T cells in healthy people across ages. A second PCR, run for about 6 to 11 cycles, used a sample-barcoded 5' primer plus a J-beta primer mix. Each CDR3 protein is one row after TCRdb ran MiXCR on the 5' RACE reads. The repertoire holds some 1 million distinct CDR3 sequences, with 40% to 50% as singletons. Specimen: blood. These receptors were collected from a woman aged 60-75 years in good health.

This clonotype has more than one count but fewer than ten. V and J are TRBV28 and TRBJ2-5; weak D call: TRBD2 (6 bases). CDR1 and CDR2 (germline): MDHEN, SYDVKM. The ends were cut back, 5 bases at V and 2 bases at J, with 15 bases in the middle. The CDR3 covers 15 residues. CDR3 sequence reads: CASSRTGTQQETQYF. The CDR3 region has the DNA TGTGCCAGCAGTCGGACCGGGACTCAACAAGAGACCCAGTACTTC. Filled out from reference TRBV28 and TRBJ2-5, the complete variable domain reads DVKVTQSSRYLVKRTGEKVFLECVQDMDHENMFWYRQDPGLGLRLIYFSYDVKMKEKGDIPEGYSVSREKKERFSLILESASTNQTSMYLCASSRTGTQQETQYFGPGTRLLVL.

CDR3 region: CSARDGTSAQETQYF. The CDR3, as DNA: TGCAGTGCTAGAGATGGGACTAGCGCCCAAGAGACCCAGTACTTC. The chain carries TRBV20-1 and TRBJ2-5; 10 positions agree with TRBD2. The V gene end was trimmed by 0 bases and the J gene end by 1 base; junction bases not matched to a gene: 2. Per germline, CDR1 DFQATT and CDR2 SNEGSKA (reference sequence). The CDR3 sequence is 15 residues long.

This rearrangement joins TRBV28 to TRBJ2-7; D tentatively fits TRBD1 or TRBD2 (6 bases each). CDR1 is MDHEN, CDR2 SYDVKM, per germline. The CDR3 is made up of 13 amino acids. The V end was cut by 3 bases, the J end by 7 bases, with 13 bases between. DNA for the CDR3: TGTGCCAGCAGTTTCCCGGGGGCGAAGGAGCAGTACTTC. Translated, it gives CASSFPGAKEQYF.

This clonotype has a handful of counts. The rearrangement joins TRBV27 to TRBJ1-6, with D hard to call. CDR3 length: 14 residues. V was shortened by 7 bases and J by 2 bases, with 9 bases between the two germline ends. Germline V CDR1 and CDR2: MNHEY, SMNVEV (reference sequence). In nucleotides, the CDR3 is TGTGCCAGCAACTCAGCTCCCTATAATTCACCCCTCCACTTT. Translation: CASNSAPYNSPLHF.

The V call is TRBV5-1, the J call TRBJ2-7; no definite D call. V was trimmed by 4 bases and J by 5 bases, leaving 13 bases between them. CDR3 length equals 13 residues. From germline, CDR1 is SGHRS and CDR2 YFSETQ. CDR3: CASSQLPPNEQYF. The CDR3 DNA is TGCGCCAGCAGCCAACTGCCCCCTAACGAGCAGTACTTC. Supplemented by reference TRBV5-1 and TRBJ2-7, the full variable domain reads KAGVTQTPRYLIKTRGQQVTLSCSPISGHRSVSWYQQTPGQGLQFLFEYFSETQRNKGNFPGRFSGRQFSNSRSEMNVSTLELGDSALYLCASSQLPPNEQYFGPGTRLTVT.

In this sample, this clonotype turned up a few times. CDR3 nucleotide sequence: TGTGCCAGCATTCGCACCTCAGATACGCAGTATTTT. It specifies CASIRTSDTQYF. The rearrangement joins TRBV27 to TRBJ2-3, with D hard to call. In germline, CDR1 is MNHEY, CDR2 SMNVEV (reference sequence). Trimming pared 7 bases from V and 4 bases from J, leaving 9 bases between. There are 12 residues in the CDR3.

The chain couples TRBV11-3 to TRBJ2-3, with 8 bases fitting TRBD2. This CDR3 spans 16 amino acids. Germline V gives CDR1 SGHNT, CDR2 YENEEA. V trimming: 5 bases; J trimming: 2 bases; junction bases outside the gene matches: 9. The CDR3 spells CASSPGRGGYTDTQYF. CDR3 DNA sequence: TGTGCCAGCAGCCCCGGGAGGGGCGGATACACAGATACGCAGTATTTT. The full variable domain, in which reference TRBV11-3 and TRBJ2-3 provide the parts outside the CDR3, is EAGVVQSPRYKIIEKKQPVAFWCNPISGHNTLYWYLQNLGQGPELLIRYENEEAVDDSQLPKDRFSAERLKGVDSTLKIQPAELGDSAVYLCASSPGRGGYTDTQYFGPGTRLTVL.

This clonotype was observed a few times. This chain connects TRBV27 to TRBJ2-3; tentative D call: TRBD2 (5 bases). Trimming removed 5 bases from V and 5 bases from J, with 20 bases in between. The V gene's germline CDR1 is MNHEY and CDR2 SMNVEV (reference sequence). There are 16 residues in the CDR3. The CDR3 region is CASSNITIALGDTQYF. The CDR3 nucleotides read TGTGCCAGCAGTAACATAACTATAGCGCTGGGAGATACGCAGTATTTT.

J is TRBJ1-2 and V is TRBV20-1; tentatively, D is TRBD1 (5 bases). This CDR3 comprises 12 residues. In germline, CDR1 is DFQATT, CDR2 SNEGSKA (reference sequence). The ends were cut back, 4 bases at V and 7 bases at J, with 13 bases in the middle. The CDR3 bases are TGCAGTGCTACCAGGGAAGTCGGTGGCTACACCTTC. Protein sequence: CSATREVGGYTF.

This chain links TRBV12-3 or TRBV12-4 with TRBJ2-7; no reliable D call. The J call is uncertain, as TRBJ2-5 better fits the DNA end. The CDR3 has 14 amino acids. CDR3 protein: CASSLEWGGETQYF. The CDR3 nucleotides read TGTGCCAGCAGTTTAGAATGGGGTGGGGAGACCCAGTACTTC.

This clonotype was observed a few times. CDR3 sequence (DNA): TGTGCCAGCTCGAACGGGAGGAAGAGCACAGATACGCAGTATTTT. It encodes CASSNGRKSTDTQYF. This chain links TRBV27 with TRBJ2-3; 7 bases match TRBD2. The CDR3 has 15 residues. V lost 8 bases, J lost 0 bases, and 8 bases stayed unmatched. Germline V gene lookup returns CDR1 MNHEY and CDR2 SMNVEV (reference sequence).

The genes are TRBV6-1 and TRBJ1-2, with D possibly TRBD1 on 5 matching bases. Germline CDR1 and CDR2: MNHNS and SASEGT. The CDR3 extends over 12 amino acids. Trimming shortened V by 4 bases and J by 7 bases, and 10 bases separated the two germline ends. CDR3 amino acids: CASSGNRLGYTF. CDR3 nucleotide sequence: TGTGCCAGCAGTGGGAACAGGCTTGGCTACACCTTC.

This chain joins TRBV28 and TRBJ2-5; D is possibly TRBD1 (6 bases). The CDR3 totals 13 residues. Between the trimmed V and J ends, which lost 8 bases and 1 base, there was a span of 11 bases. CDR1 is MDHEN and CDR2 is SYDVKM in the germline V gene. CDR3 nucleotide sequence: TGTGCCAGCCACAGGGATCCCCAAGAGACCCAGTACTTC. Its protein is CASHRDPQETQYF.

This clonotype turned up a few times. This chain links TRBV6-5 with TRBJ1-2; 9 positions agree with TRBD1. Germline CDR1 reads MNHEY; CDR2 reads SVGAGI. The V segment lost 2 bases and the J segment 4 bases; nucleotides outside the gene matches: 2. This CDR3 is built from 14 residues. DNA of the CDR3: TGTGCCAGCAGTTACGTGGGACAGGGCTATGGCTACACCTTC. Protein product: CASSYVGQGYGYTF.

This clonotype was seen a handful of times. The V call is TRBV9, the J call TRBJ2-6; the match to TRBD2 covers 13 bases. The CDR3 sequence is 17 residues long. The junction had 3 bases not matched to a gene; V was cut back by 4 bases and J by 2 bases. Germline CDR1 reads SGDLS; CDR2 reads YYNGEE. In DNA, the CDR3 is TGTGCCAGCAGCCCAGGACTAGCGGGAGCTGGGGCCAACGTCCTGACTTTC. Amino acids: CASSPGLAGAGANVLTF.

The J gene is TRBJ2-4, the V gene TRBV9; 12 nucleotides agree with TRBD1. The tail of the sequence fits TRBJ2-7 better, so the J call may be wrong. In germline, CDR1 is SGDLS, CDR2 YYNGEE. The CDR3 covers 14 residues. The CDR3 loop is CASSAGTGGFEQYF. The CDR3 bases are TGTGCCAGCAGCGCCGGGACAGGGGGCTTCGAGCAGTACTTC.